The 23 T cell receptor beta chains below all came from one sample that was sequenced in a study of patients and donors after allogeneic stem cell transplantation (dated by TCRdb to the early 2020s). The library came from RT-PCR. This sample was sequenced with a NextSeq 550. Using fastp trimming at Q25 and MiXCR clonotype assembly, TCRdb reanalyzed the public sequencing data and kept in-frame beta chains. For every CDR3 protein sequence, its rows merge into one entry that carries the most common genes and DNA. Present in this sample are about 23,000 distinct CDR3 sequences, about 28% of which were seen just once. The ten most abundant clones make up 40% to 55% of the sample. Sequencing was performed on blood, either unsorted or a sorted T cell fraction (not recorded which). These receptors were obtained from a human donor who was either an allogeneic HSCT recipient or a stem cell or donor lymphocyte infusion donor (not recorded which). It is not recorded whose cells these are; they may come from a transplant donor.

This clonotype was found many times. In DNA form, the CDR3 reads TGTGCCAGCAGTTATGACAGTACTAGCACAGATACGCAGTATTTT. Translation gives CASSYDSTSTDTQYF. The rearrangement links TRBV6-5 to TRBJ2-3; a weak D match, TRBD1 (5 bases). V lost 3 bases, J lost 0 bases, and 10 bases lay in between. Germline values: CDR1 MNHEY, CDR2 SVGAGI. CDR3 length equals 15 residues.

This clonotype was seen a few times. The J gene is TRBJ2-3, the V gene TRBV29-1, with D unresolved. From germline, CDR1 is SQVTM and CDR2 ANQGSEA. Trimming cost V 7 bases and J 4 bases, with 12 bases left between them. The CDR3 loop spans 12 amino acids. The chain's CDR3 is CSASHSADTQYF. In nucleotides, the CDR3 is TGCAGCGCCAGCCACTCTGCAGATACGCAGTATTTT.

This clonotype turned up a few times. For the CDR3, the DNA is TGTGCCAGCAGCACGTCCGGGACCTCCTACAATGAGCAGTTCTTC. Translation gives CASSTSGTSYNEQFF. The V gene is TRBV7-9, the J gene TRBJ2-1; possibly TRBD1 or TRBD2 for D (5 bases each). This CDR3 is 15 amino acids long. The V and J ends lost 5 bases and 0 bases respectively, with 11 bases between them. CDR1 and CDR2 (germline): SEHNR, FQNEAQ (reference sequence). Full variable domain (outside the CDR3, taken from reference TRBV7-9 and TRBJ2-1): DTGVSQNPRHKITKRGQNVTFRCDPISEHNRLYWYRQTLGQGPEFLTYFQNEAQLEKSRLLSDRFSAERPKGSFSTLEIQRTEQGDSAMYLCASSTSGTSYNEQFFGPGTRLTVL.

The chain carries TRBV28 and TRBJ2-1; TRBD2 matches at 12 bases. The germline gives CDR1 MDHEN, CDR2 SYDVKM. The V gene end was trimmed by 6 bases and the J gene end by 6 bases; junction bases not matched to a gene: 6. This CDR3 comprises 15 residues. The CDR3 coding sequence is TGTGCCAGCAGCCTAGCGGGGGGGCCGGGCAATGAGCAGTTCTTC. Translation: CASSLAGGPGNEQFF.

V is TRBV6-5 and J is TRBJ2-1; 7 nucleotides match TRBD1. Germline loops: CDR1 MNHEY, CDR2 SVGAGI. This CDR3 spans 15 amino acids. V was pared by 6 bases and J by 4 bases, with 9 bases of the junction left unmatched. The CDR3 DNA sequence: TGTGCCAGCAGCATGACAGGGTCCATATACAATGAGCAGTTCTTC. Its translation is CASSMTGSIYNEQFF.

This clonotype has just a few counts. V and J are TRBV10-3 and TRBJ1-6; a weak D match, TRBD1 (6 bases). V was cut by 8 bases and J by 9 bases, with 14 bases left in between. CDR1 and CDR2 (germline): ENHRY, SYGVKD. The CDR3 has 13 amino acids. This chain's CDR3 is CAIQGQGGSPLHF. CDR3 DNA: TGTGCCATCCAGGGGCAGGGCGGTTCACCCCTCCACTTT.

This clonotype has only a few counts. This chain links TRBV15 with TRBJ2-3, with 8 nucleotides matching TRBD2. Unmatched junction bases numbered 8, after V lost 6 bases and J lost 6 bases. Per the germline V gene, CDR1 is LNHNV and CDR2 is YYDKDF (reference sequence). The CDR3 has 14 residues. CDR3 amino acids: CATSLAGRRDTQYF. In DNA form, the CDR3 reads TGTGCCACCAGTCTAGCGGGCCGAAGGGATACGCAGTATTTT. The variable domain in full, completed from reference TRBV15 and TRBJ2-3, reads DAMVIQNPRYQVTQFGKPVTLSCSQTLNHNVMYWYQQKSSQAPKLLFHYYDKDFNNEADTPDNFQSRRPNTSFCFLDIRSPGLGDTAMYLCATSLAGRRDTQYFGPGTRLTVL.

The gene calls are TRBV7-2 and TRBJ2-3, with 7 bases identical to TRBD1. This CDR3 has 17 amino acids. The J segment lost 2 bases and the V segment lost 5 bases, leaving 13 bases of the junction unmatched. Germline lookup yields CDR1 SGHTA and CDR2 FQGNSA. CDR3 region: CASSTRQGPTFTDTQYF. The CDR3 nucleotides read TGTGCCAGCAGCACCCGACAGGGACCCACCTTCACAGATACGCAGTATTTT.

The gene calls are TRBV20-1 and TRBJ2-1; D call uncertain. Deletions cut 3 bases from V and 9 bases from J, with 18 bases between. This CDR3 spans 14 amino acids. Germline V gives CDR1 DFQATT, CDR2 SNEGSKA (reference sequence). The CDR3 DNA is TGCAGTGCTAGCCGGCTTTCCCTCAGTGGTGAGCAGTTCTTC. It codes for CSASRLSLSGEQFF.

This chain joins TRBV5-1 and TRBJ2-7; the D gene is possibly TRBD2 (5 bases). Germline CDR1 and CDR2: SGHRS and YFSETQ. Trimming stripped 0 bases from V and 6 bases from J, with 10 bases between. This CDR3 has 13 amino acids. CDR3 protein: CASSLVGAGEQYV. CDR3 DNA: TGCGCCAGCAGCTTGGTGGGTGCGGGCGAGCAGTACGTC.

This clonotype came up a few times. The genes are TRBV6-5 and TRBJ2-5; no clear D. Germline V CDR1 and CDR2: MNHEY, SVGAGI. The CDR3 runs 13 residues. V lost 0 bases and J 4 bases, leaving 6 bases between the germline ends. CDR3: CASSYSSRETQYF. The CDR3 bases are TGTGCCAGCAGTTACTCCTCTAGAGAGACCCAGTACTTC.

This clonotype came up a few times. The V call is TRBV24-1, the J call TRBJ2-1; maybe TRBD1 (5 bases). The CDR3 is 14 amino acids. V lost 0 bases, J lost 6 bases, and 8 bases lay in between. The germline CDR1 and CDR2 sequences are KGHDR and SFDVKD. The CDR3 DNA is TGTGCCACCAGTGATTTGTGGCAGGGCAATGAGCAGTTCTTC. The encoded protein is CATSDLWQGNEQFF.

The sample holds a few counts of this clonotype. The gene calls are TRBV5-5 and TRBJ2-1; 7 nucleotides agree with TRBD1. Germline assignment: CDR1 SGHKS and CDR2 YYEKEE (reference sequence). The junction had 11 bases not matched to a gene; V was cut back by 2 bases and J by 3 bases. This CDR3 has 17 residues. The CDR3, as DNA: TGTGCCAGCAGCTTTTGGGACAGCTCAGCAAGCTACAATGAGCAGTTCTTC. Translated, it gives CASSFWDSSASYNEQFF.

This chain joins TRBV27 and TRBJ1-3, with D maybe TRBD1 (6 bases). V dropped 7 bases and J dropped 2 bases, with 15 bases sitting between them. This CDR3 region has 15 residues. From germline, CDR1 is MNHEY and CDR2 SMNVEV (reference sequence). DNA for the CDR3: TGTGCCAGCAAACTACAGGGAACTGCTGGAAACACCATATATTTT. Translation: CASKLQGTAGNTIYF.

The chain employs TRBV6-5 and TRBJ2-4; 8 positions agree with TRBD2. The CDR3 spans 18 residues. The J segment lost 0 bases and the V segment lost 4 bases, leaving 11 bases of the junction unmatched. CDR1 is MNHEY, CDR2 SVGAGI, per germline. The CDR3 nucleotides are TGTGCCAGCAGTTCGGTAGCGGGGCCACCTCTAGCCAAAAACATTCAGTACTTC. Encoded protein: CASSSVAGPPLAKNIQYF.

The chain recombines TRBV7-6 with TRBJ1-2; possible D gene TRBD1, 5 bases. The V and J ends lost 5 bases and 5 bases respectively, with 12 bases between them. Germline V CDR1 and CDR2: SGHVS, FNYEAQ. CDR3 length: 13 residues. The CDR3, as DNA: TGTGCCAGCAGCCTCGGAGGGGATTATGGCTACACCTTC. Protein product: CASSLGGDYGYTF.

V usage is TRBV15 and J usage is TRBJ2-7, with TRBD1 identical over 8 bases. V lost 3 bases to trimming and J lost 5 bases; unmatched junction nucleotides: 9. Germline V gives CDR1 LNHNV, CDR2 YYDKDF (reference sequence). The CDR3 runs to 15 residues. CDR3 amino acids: CATSSNRDRNDEQYF. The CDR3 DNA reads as TGTGCCACCAGCAGTAACCGGGACAGGAACGACGAGCAGTACTTC.

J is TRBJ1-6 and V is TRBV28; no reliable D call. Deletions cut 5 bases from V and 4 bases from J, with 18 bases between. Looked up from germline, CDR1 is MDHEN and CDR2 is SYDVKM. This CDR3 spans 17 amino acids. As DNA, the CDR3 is TGTGCCAGCAGTCCCCTAGGGCCGATGTTTTATAATTCACCCCTCCACTTT. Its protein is CASSPLGPMFYNSPLHF.

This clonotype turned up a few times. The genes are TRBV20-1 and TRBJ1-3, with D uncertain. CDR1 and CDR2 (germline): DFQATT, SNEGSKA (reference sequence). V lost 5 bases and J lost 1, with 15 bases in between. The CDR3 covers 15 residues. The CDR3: CSARPGEYSGNTIYF. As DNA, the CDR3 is TGCAGTGCTCGTCCGGGAGAATATTCTGGAAACACCATATATTTT.

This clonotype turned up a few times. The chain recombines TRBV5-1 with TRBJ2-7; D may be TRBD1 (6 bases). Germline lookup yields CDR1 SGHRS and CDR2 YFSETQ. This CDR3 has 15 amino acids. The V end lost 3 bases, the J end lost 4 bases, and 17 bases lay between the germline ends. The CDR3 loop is CASSSPGTPAYEQYV. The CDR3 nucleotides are TGCGCCAGCAGCTCCCCCGGGACACCCGCTTACGAGCAGTACGTC.

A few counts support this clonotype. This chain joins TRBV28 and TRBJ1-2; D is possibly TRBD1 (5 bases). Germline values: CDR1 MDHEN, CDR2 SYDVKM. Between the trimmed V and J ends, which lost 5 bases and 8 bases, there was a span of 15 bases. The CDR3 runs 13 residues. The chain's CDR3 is CASSPVTGLGYTF. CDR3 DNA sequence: TGTGCCAGCAGTCCCGTAACAGGTCTCGGCTACACCTTC.

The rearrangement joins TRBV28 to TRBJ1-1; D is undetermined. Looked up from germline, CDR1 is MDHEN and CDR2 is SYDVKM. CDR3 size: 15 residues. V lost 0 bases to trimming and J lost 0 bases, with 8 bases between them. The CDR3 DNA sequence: TGTGCCAGCAGTTTATGGGGCCGGCTGAACACTGAAGCTTTCTTT. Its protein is CASSLWGRLNTEAFF.

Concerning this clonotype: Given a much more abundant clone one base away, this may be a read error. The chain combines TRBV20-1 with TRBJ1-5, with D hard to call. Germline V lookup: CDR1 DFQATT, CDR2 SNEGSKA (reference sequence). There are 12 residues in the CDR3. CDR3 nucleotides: TGCAGTGCTAGAACACAAGCTCAGCCCCAGCTTTTT. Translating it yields CSARTQAQPQLF.